Listed below are T cell receptor beta chains from one sample, sequenced in a study of T cell responses to AZD1222 COVID-19 vaccine. Profiling relied on immunoSEQ multiplex PCR, and the TCRdb table lists in-frame clones only, not all of them. Among under 50,000 clones listed, about nine tenths were seen once. The sequencing here drew on peripheral blood, taken 28 days after the second dose of the MenACWY control vaccine. The receptors were sampled from an adult who received the MenACWY meningococcal vaccine as a control. CDR3s include the opening cysteine and the closing phenylalanine or tryptophan. Fields, in order: V gene, CDR3 length, D gene, clone size, J gene, CDR3 protein, CDR3 DNA. D genes are given only for firm matches. Where a row states a size, it is once, few, many or the class of an expanded clone; other rows omit it.

TRBV29-1	11	-	-	TRBJ2-4	CSVERQHIQYF	TGCAGCGTTGAAAGGCAGCACATTCAGTACTTC
TRBV29-1	15	-	-	TRBJ2-7	CSVEEPTRGDYEQYF	TGCAGCGTTGAAGAGCCCACCAGAGGGGACTACGAGCAGTACTTC
TRBV27	15	-	-	TRBJ2-3	CASSLLGDSTDTQYF	TGTGCCAGCAGTTTATTAGGGGATAGCACAGATACGCAGTATTTT
TRBV19	19	-	-	TRBJ2-2	CASSIGATGTRANTGELFF	TGTGCCAGTAGTATAGGGGCTACCGGGACTCGCGCGAACACCGGGGAGCTGTTTTTT
TRBV27	15	TRBD1	-	TRBJ1-3	CASSSGQSSGNTIYF	TGTGCCAGCAGTTCGGGACAGTCCTCTGGAAACACCATATATTTT
TRBV27	13	-	-	TRBJ2-5	CASRGHLQETQYF	TGTGCCAGCAGAGGACACCTCCAAGAGACCCAGTACTTC
TRBV9	10	-	-	TRBJ1-2	CASGGRGYTF	TGTGCCAGCGGCGGCCGTGGCTACACCTTC
TRBV6-6	14	-	-	TRBJ2-7	CASSYLTGSYEQYF	TGTGCCAGCAGTTACCTTACGGGTAGCTACGAGCAGTACTTC
TRBV5-1	16	TRBD2	once	TRBJ2-1	CASSLGASGSSNEQFF	TGCGCCAGCAGCTTGGGAGCTAGCGGGTCTAGCAATGAGCAGTTCTTC
TRBV5-1	15	TRBD2	-	TRBJ2-3	CASSLASSGGDTQYF	TGCGCCAGCAGCTTGGCCTCCTCGGGGGGAGATACGCAGTATTTT
TRBV6-5	13	-	few	TRBJ1-2	CASSYLGVYGYTF	TGTGCCAGCAGTTATTTAGGGGTCTATGGCTACACCTTC
TRBV7-8	18	TRBD1	-	TRBJ1-2	CASSLSGAGGAGNYGYTF	TGTGCCAGCAGCTTAAGCGGGGCAGGGGGCGCGGGGAACTATGGCTACACCTTC
TRBV7-3	13	-	-	TRBJ2-5	CASSYWYGETQYF	TGTGCCAGCAGCTATTGGTATGGAGAGACCCAGTACTTC
TRBV9	13	-	-	TRBJ1-2	CASTGQQNYGYTF	TGTGCCAGCACCGGACAGCAAAACTATGGCTACACCTTC
TRBV5-1	15	-	-	TRBJ2-3	CASHPGDRNTDTQYF	TGCGCCAGCCACCCGGGGGACCGGAACACAGATACGCAGTATTTT
TRBV24-1	15	-	-	TRBJ2-1	CATSDPRYPYNEQFF	TGTGCCACCAGTGATCCCCGTTATCCCTACAATGAGCAGTTCTTC
TRBV19	13	-	-	TRBJ2-7	CASSIGGFYEQYF	TGTGCCAGTAGTATCGGCGGTTTCTACGAGCAGTACTTC
TRBV28	15	-	-	TRBJ1-5	CASRLYRYSNQPQHF	TGTGCCAGCAGGCTCTACAGGTATAGCAATCAGCCCCAGCATTTT
TRBV10-3	17	TRBD2	-	TRBJ2-7	CAISESIIAGGKTEQYF	TGTGCCATCAGTGAGTCTATAATAGCGGGAGGCAAGACCGAGCAGTACTTC
TRBV2	15	-	-	TRBJ1-4	CASSLIGANNEKLFF	TGTGCCAGCAGTTTGATTGGGGCTAATAATGAAAAACTGTTTTTT
TRBV30	19	-	-	TRBJ1-2	CAWGPGVGGILEYNYGYTF	TGTGCCTGGGGCCCCGGTGTTGGGGGAATATTGGAGTATAACTATGGCTACACCTTC
TRBV20-1	11	-	-	TRBJ1-5	CSARGSQPQHF	TGCAGTGCTAGAGGGAGTCAGCCCCAGCATTTT
TRBV4-1	11	-	-	TRBJ2-3	CASSQTDTQYF	TGCGCCAGCAGCCAAACAGATACGCAGTATTTT
TRBV7-2	17	-	-	TRBJ1-1	CASSLGGVAARRSEAFF	TGTGCCAGCAGCTTAGGGGGGGTCGCCGCTCGTCGCTCTGAAGCTTTCTTT
TRBV7-9	17	-	-	TRBJ2-7	CASSLKNVRDKGDEQYF	TGTGCCAGCAGCTTAAAAAATGTCAGGGACAAGGGAGACGAGCAGTACTTC
TRBV6-4	15	TRBD2	once	TRBJ2-1	CASSESGRARNEQFF	TGTGCCAGCAGTGAAAGCGGGAGGGCGAGGAATGAGCAGTTCTTC
TRBV2	13	-	few	TRBJ1-3	CAKRGVSGNTIYF	TGTGCCAAAAGGGGGGTTTCGGGAAACACCATATATTTT
TRBV5-4	14	TRBD1	-	TRBJ1-2	CASSLQGGNYGYTF	TGTGCCAGCAGTTTACAGGGGGGGAACTATGGCTACACCTTC
TRBV7-9	18	TRBD2	-	TRBJ2-6	CASSLWGTSGTGANVLTF	TGTGCCAGCAGCTTATGGGGGACTAGCGGGACTGGGGCCAACGTCCTGACTTTC
TRBV30	14	-	few	TRBJ1-5	CAWSDGRDVEAQHF	TGTGCCTGGAGTGACGGGCGGGACGTCGAGGCCCAGCATTTT
TRBV11-2	19	TRBD2	-	TRBJ2-3	CASSFPRRTSGTSTDTQYF	TGTGCCAGCAGCTTCCCTCGTCGTACTAGCGGGACTAGCACAGATACGCAGTATTTT
TRBV9	15	-	-	TRBJ1-3	CASSVAPAYGNTIYF	TGTGCCAGCAGCGTAGCTCCGGCTTACGGAAACACCATATATTTT
TRBV7-9	17	-	-	TRBJ2-2	CASSLRTGSLNTGELFF	TGTGCCAGCAGCTTAAGGACGGGGAGCCTGAACACCGGGGAGCTGTTTTTT
TRBV4-1	18	TRBD1	-	TRBJ1-2	CASSQVPGDRGQGYGYTF	TGCGCCAGCAGCCAAGTTCCTGGCGACAGGGGGCAAGGCTATGGCTACACCTTC
TRBV3-1/TRBV3-2	16	-	-	TRBJ2-1	CASSLTLDSSYNEQFF	TGTGCCAGCAGCCTGACCCTGGACAGCTCCTACAATGAGCAGTTCTTC
TRBV21-1	14	-	-	TRBJ2-6	CASSPPGGANVLTF	TGTGCCAGCAGCCCCCCGGGTGGGGCCAACGTCCTGACTTTC
TRBV7-2	14	-	-	TRBJ2-1	CASSFFEGGNEQFF	TGTGCCAGCAGCTTTTTCGAGGGGGGAAATGAGCAGTTCTTC
TRBV27	14	TRBD2	-	TRBJ2-1	CASWGLAGDNEQFF	TGTGCCAGCTGGGGGCTAGCGGGAGATAATGAGCAGTTCTTC
TRBV30	14	-	-	TRBJ2-1	CAWSVQSSYNEQFF	TGTGCCTGGAGTGTACAGAGCTCCTACAATGAGCAGTTCTTC
TRBV11-1	14	-	-	TRBJ2-7	CASSVKGLYYEQYF	TGTGCCAGCAGCGTAAAGGGACTGTACTACGAGCAGTACTTC
TRBV24-1	11	-	-	TRBJ1-2	CATSEGYGYTF	TGTGCCACCAGTGAAGGCTATGGCTACACCTTC
TRBV12-3/TRBV12-4	12	-	-	TRBJ1-1	CASSILDTEAFF	TGTGCCAGCAGCATCCTCGACACTGAAGCTTTCTTT
TRBV11-2	15	TRBD1	-	TRBJ2-1	CASSSRQGAYNEQFF	TGTGCCAGCAGCTCTCGACAGGGGGCATACAATGAGCAGTTCTTC
TRBV9	15	-	-	TRBJ1-5	CASSVGGAGVQPQHF	TGTGCCAGCAGCGTAGGGGGGGCAGGGGTTCAGCCCCAGCATTTT
TRBV24-1	18	TRBD1	-	TRBJ2-6	CATSGPGQEISGANVLTF	TGTGCCACCAGTGGGCCGGGACAGGAAATTTCTGGGGCCAACGTCCTGACTTTC
TRBV28	14	-	-	TRBJ1-2	CASSFLAAGGGYTF	TGTGCCAGCAGTTTTCTAGCCGCCGGGGGTGGCTACACCTTC
TRBV30	12	-	-	TRBJ2-5	CAWIQGQQTQYF	TGTGCCTGGATTCAGGGGCAACAGACCCAGTACTTC
TRBV30	15	-	-	TRBJ2-1	CAWRGNRLRLNEQFF	TGTGCCTGGAGGGGCAACAGACTGAGGCTCAATGAGCAGTTCTTC
TRBV5-1	16	TRBD2	-	TRBJ2-1	CASSFPRLAGVNEQFF	TGCGCCAGCAGCTTCCCCCGACTAGCGGGAGTAAATGAGCAGTTCTTC
TRBV29-1	12	TRBD1	-	TRBJ1-1	CSVGQGYTEAFF	TGCAGCGTTGGACAGGGGTACACTGAAGCTTTCTTT
TRBV7-6	15	-	-	TRBJ2-7	CASSPEGASSYEQYF	TGTGCCAGCAGCCCAGAAGGGGCTTCGTCCTACGAGCAGTACTTC
TRBV5-4	16	-	-	TRBJ2-2	CASSLGQVGYTGELFF	TGTGCCAGCAGCTTGGGGCAGGTGGGGTACACCGGGGAGCTGTTTTTT
TRBV7-9	15	TRBD1	few	TRBJ2-7	CASSTDRGNPYEQYF	TGTGCCAGCAGCACTGACAGGGGAAACCCCTACGAGCAGTACTTC